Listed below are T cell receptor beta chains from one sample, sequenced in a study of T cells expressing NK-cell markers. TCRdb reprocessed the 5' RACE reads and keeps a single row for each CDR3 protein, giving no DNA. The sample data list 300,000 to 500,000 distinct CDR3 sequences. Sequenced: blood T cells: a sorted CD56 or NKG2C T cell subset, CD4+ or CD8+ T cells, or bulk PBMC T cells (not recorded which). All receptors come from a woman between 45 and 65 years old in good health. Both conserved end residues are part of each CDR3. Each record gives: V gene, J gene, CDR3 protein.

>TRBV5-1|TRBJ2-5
CASSGASARAETQYF
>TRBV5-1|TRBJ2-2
CASSLDDGTYDSNTGELFF
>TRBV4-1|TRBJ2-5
CASSQDISGSTKTQYF
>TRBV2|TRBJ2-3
CASIPLRVDTQYF
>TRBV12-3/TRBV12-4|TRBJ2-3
CASSLQGTSLYF
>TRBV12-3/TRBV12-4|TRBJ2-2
CASSFSSFTGELFF
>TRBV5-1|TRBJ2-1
CASSRGSGTSKFKGVYNEQFF
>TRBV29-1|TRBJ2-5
CSVRGTAEQTQYF
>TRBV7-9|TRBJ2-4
CASSYSGMAKNIQYF
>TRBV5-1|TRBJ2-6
CASSFHSLLSGANVLTF
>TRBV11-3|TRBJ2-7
CASSLDLAGDYEQYF
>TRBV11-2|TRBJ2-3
CASSFGGEGGTQYF
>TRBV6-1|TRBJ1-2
CASSEQGANYGYTF
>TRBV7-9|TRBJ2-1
CASSLRTGVGDNEQFF
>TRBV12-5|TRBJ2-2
CASGPEVGGELFF
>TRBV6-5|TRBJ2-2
CASSRPSGLAGGPGTGELFF
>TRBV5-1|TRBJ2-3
CASSPKQGPLLDTQYF
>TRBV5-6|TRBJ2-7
CASSLYRAGAGADEQYF
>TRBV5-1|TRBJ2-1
CASSFALGGNEQFF
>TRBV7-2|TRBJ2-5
CASSLASGLREETQYF
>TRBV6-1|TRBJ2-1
CASSVSGLAGANEQFF
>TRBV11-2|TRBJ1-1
CASSLETGGYTEAFF
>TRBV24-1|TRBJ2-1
CATSADQKQFF
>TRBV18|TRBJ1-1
CASSPGETVTEAFF
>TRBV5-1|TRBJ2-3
CASSAGGTSGLTDTQYF
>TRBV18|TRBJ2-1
CASSPTGLSYNEQFF
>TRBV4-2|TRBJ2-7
CASSRSIAGGNYEQYF
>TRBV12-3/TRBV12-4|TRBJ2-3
CASMTSGMGTQYF
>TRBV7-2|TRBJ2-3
CASSWGASGGTLGTDTQYF
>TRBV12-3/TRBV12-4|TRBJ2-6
CASSFENDGSGANVLTF
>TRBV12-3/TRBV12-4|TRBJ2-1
CASSLGDSLYNEQFF
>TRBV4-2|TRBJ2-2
CASSQEWTGELFF
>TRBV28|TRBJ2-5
CASSFEGGETQYF
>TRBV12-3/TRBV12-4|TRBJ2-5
CASSLSPWQTQYF
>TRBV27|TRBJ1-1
CASSFQVTGTEAFF
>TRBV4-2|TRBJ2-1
CASSQDFRTRNEQFF
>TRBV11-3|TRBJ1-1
CASSLGASRNTEAFF
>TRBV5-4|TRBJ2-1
CASSLAPSGRDNEQFF
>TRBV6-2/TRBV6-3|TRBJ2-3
CASRTSGDRTDTQYF
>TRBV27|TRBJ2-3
CASTAGDTQYF
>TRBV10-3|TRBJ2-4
CAISERGNIQYF
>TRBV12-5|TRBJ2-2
CASGLRQGATGELFF